The 17 T cell receptor beta chains in this list originate from one sample, sequenced in a study of kidney transplant recipient with SARS-CoV-2 infection (dated by TCRdb to about 2021). TCRdb shows the sequencer as Illumina MiSeq. TCRdb reanalyzed the raw reads on its own, using fastp at Q25 for trimming and MiXCR for clone calling, and kept in-frame beta chains. Rows are combined by CDR3 protein, so each entry shows the most common genes and DNA. In all, the sample holds fewer than 250,000 distinct CDR3 sequences, and 29% of those were seen once. The ten largest account for under 7.5% of the sample. The sample's time point label, in plain terms: pre-pandemic baseline sample and day 111 after first positive SARS-CoV-2 test. The sequencing here drew on a blood sample, taken at baseline and on roughly day 110 from a kidney transplant recipient. Receptor source: a young adult male patient who had COVID-19 and was a kidney transplant recipient. The graft donor may be the source of some T cells after a transplant.

A note on this clonotype: A read error may explain this, as a much larger clone is one base away. This chain connects TRBV7-9 to TRBJ1-1, with 11 bases identical to TRBD1. The CDR3 sequence is 15 residues long. Per the germline V gene, CDR1 is SEHNR and CDR2 is FQNEAQ (reference sequence). The junction had 7 bases not matched to a gene; V was cut back by 7 bases and J by 3 bases. CDR3 nucleotide sequence: TGTGCCAGCACCGAGTGGGACAGGGGGGACACTGAAGCTTTCTTT. It specifies CASTEWDRGDTEAFF.

This clonotype occurred many times. The V gene is TRBV2, the J gene TRBJ1-6; no definite D call. The CDR3 extends over 14 amino acids. Per the germline V gene, CDR1 is SNHLY and CDR2 is FYNNEI. The V end was cut by 8 bases, the J end by 3 bases, with 11 bases between. The CDR3 loop is CASSRDYYNSPLHF. As DNA, the CDR3 is TGTGCCAGCTCCCGGGATTACTATAATTCACCCCTCCACTTT.

This clonotype was detected ten times or more. The chain employs TRBV7-9 and TRBJ1-4, with D maybe TRBD1 (5 bases). Germline assignment: CDR1 SEHNR and CDR2 FQNEAQ (reference sequence). The CDR3 covers 15 residues. Trimming removed 6 bases from V and 0 bases from J, with 11 bases in between. The CDR3 sequence: CASSATGATNEKLFF. The CDR3 nucleotides are TGTGCCAGCAGTGCAACAGGAGCAACTAATGAAAAACTGTTTTTT.

This clonotype has ten or more counts. The rearrangement joins TRBV12-3 or TRBV12-4 to TRBJ1-4, with a weak D call TRBD1 (6 bases). Trimming cost V 5 bases and J 10 bases, with 8 bases left between them. The CDR3 contains 11 residues. The CDR3 region is CASSVGGKLFF. The CDR3 region has the DNA TGTGCCAGCAGTGTAGGGGGAAAACTGTTTTTT.

This clonotype was seen many times. The chain carries TRBV6-6 and TRBJ1-2; D remains unclear. The CDR3 contains 17 residues. The V end lost 5 bases, the J end lost 4 bases, and 23 bases lay between the germline ends. Germline values: CDR1 MNHNY, CDR2 SVGAGI (reference sequence). The CDR3 loop reads CASSPSIGGRKTYGYTF. CDR3 sequence (DNA): TGTGCCAGCAGTCCTTCGATAGGTGGGAGAAAGACCTATGGCTACACCTTC.

This clonotype was observed many times. This chain links TRBV9 with TRBJ2-7; D perhaps matches TRBD2 (6 bases). Germline values: CDR1 SGDLS, CDR2 YYNGEE. V lost 0 bases, J lost 5 bases, and 12 bases lay in between. CDR3 length equals 14 residues. This chain's CDR3 is CASSVDAGIHEQYF. Here the CDR3 DNA reads TGTGCCAGCAGCGTAGATGCGGGAATCCACGAGCAGTACTTC.

This clonotype came up a few times. The V and J genes are TRBV20-1 and TRBJ2-1; D is unclear. The V end lost 3 bases, the J end lost 2 bases, and 8 bases lay between the germline ends. CDR3 size: 13 residues. Germline-derived CDR1 and CDR2 are DFQATT and SNEGSKA (reference sequence). The CDR3 loop reads CSASSPTYNEQFF. DNA of the CDR3: TGCAGTGCTAGCTCCCCCACCTACAATGAGCAGTTCTTC.

A word on this clonotype: A much more abundant neighbour one base away suggests this may be a read error. The rearrangement joins TRBV11-2 to TRBJ1-2; D unresolved. CDR3 length: 17 residues. Germline V lookup: CDR1 SGHAT, CDR2 FQNNGV. CDR3 loop: CASSLLITSRKTYGHTF. The CDR3 coding sequence is TGTGCCAGCAGCCTACTAATAACAAGCAGAAAGACCTATGGCCACACCTTC.

This clonotype was observed a few times. A much bigger clone sits one base away, suggesting this may be a read error. The chain uses TRBV7-9 and TRBJ1-2; the D is unclear. The germline V gene has CDR1 SEHNR and CDR2 FQNEAQ (reference sequence). The CDR3 extends over 17 amino acids. Trimming cost V 5 bases and J 4 bases, with 23 bases left between them. CDR3 protein: CASSQYIYHGKTYGYTF. DNA of the CDR3: TGTGCCAGCAGCCAATATATATACCATGGAAAGACCTATGGCTACACCTTC.

This clonotype was recorded at least ten times. The genes are TRBV4-1 and TRBJ1-5; D unresolved. The V and J ends lost 1 base and 1 base respectively, with 8 bases between them. The CDR3 consists of 15 residues. CDR1 is MGHRA and CDR2 is YSYEKL in the germline V gene. The CDR3 DNA follows: TGCGCCAGCAGCCAAGTGGCCGTAAGCAATCAGCCCCAGCATTTT. Translating it yields CASSQVAVSNQPQHF.

Notes on this clonotype: This clone may be a read error of a much larger clone one base away. No DNA is shown, since the ends of the CDR3 on it are uncertain; the CDR3 is the one TCRdb lists. The genes are TRBV9 and TRBJ2-6. The CDR3 is 14 residues long, counting both termini. Germline CDR1 and CDR2: SGDLS and YYNGEE. CDR3 residues: CASSVGGGANVPTF.

This clonotype was detected only a few times. This rearrangement joins TRBV30 to TRBJ2-3; D ambiguous. CDR1 is GTSNPN and CDR2 is SVGIG in the germline V gene (reference sequence). The CDR3 covers 13 residues. With 0 bases removed from V and 6 bases from J, the gap between germline ends came to 10 bases. CDR3 in amino acids: CAWSVRSRDTQYF. CDR3 nucleotide sequence: TGTGCCTGGAGTGTACGATCCCGGGATACGCAGTATTTT.

There are many counts of this clonotype. The gene calls are TRBV30 and TRBJ1-2; D is unresolved. The CDR3 is 16 amino acids. Germline-derived CDR1 and CDR2 are GTSNPN and SVGIG (reference sequence). V gave up 5 bases and J gave up 4 bases, with 23 bases separating them. The CDR3 region is CAWWDPRYRKTYGYTF. CDR3 DNA: TGTGCCTGGTGGGATCCGCGTTATAGAAAGACCTATGGCTACACCTTC.

Of note for this clonotype: Just one base apart from a much larger clone, this may be a read error. V is TRBV1 and J is TRBJ2-5; the table's D call, TRBD1, was not checked against the DNA. TRBV1 is shown as a pseudogene. The CDR3 runs to 15 residues. The CDR3 bases are TGCACCAGCAACGTACTGGGACAGGGTGTGGAGACCCAGTACTTC. It codes for CTSNVLGQGVETQYF.

This clonotype appeared many times. It is unclear where the CDR3 begins or ends on the DNA, so no DNA is shown, and the CDR3 is as TCRdb lists it. V and J are TRBV7-5 and TRBJ1-2. TRBV7-5 is given as a pseudogene. From its first to its last residue, the CDR3 has 19 amino acids. CDR3: CISVPESDIEVGKTYGYTF.

A remark on this clonotype: A read error is possible here, since a much larger clone lies one base away. The chain joins TRBV8-2 to TRBJ2-6; the table's TRBD2 call for D was not verified on the DNA. TRBV8-2 counts as a pseudogene. This CDR3 is built from 17 residues. CDR3 DNA sequence: TGTGGCAGCGCCTGGAGGATAACACAAAGTCGGGCCAACGTCCTGGCTTTC. Translation: CGSAWRITQSRANVLAF.

In this sample, this clonotype turned up once. One junction end does not reproduce the germline sequence, and a read error may be involved. V usage is TRBV6-5 and J usage is TRBJ1-2; D call uncertain. Germline assignment: CDR1 MNHEY and CDR2 SVGAGI. This CDR3 comprises 17 residues. DNA for the CDR3: TGTGCCGGCAGTTTGGGCAGCTCTATGCGAAAGACCTATGGCTACACCTTC. Translation gives CAGSLGSSMRKTYGYTF.